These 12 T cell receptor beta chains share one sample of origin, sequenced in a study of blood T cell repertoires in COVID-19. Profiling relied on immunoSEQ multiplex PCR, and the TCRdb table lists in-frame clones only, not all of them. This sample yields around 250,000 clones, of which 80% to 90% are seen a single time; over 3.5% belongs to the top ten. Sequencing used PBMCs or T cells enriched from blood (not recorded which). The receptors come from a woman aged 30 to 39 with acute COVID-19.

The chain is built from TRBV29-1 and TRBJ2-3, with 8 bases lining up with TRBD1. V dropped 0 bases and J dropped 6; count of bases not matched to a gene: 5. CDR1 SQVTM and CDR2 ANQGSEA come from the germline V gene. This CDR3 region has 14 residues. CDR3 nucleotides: TGCAGCGTTGAAGAACAGGGGGGAATTGATACGCAGTATTTT. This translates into CSVEEQGGIDTQYF.

The CDR3 loop reads CASSILGEGAYEQYF. The CDR3 coding sequence is TGTGCCAGTAGTATACTCGGGGAGGGGGCCTACGAGCAGTACTTC. J is TRBJ2-7 and V is TRBV19; TRBD2 is a possible D gene (7 bases). Between the trimmed V and J ends, which lost 2 bases and 2 bases, there was a span of 13 bases. The germline V gene encodes CDR1 LNHDA and CDR2 SQIVND (reference sequence). The CDR3 has 15 amino acids.

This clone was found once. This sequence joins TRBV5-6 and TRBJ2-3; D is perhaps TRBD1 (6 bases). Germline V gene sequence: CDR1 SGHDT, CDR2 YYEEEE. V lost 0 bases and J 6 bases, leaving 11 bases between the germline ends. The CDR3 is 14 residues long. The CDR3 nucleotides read TGTGCCAGCAGCTTGGGGACAGCTCCCGATACGCAGTATTTT. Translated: CASSLGTAPDTQYF.

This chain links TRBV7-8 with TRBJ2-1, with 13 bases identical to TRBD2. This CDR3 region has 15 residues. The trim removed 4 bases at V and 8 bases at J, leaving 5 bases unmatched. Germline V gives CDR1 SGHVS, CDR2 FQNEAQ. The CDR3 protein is CASSSRTSGSYEQFF. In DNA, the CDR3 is TGTGCCAGCAGCTCACGGACTAGCGGGAGCTATGAGCAGTTCTTC. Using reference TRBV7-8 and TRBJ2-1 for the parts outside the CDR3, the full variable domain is GAGVSQSPRYKVAKRGQDVALRCDPISGHVSLFWYQQALGQGPEFLTYFQNEAQLDKSGLPSDRFFAERPEGSVSTLKIQRTQQEDSAVYLCASSSRTSGSYEQFFGPGTRLTVL.

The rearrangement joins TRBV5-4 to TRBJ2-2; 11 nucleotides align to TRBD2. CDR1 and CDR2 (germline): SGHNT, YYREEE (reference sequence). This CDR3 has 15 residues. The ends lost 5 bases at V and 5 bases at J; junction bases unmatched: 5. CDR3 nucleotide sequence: TGTGCCAGCAGACCCCTAGCGGGAGGTACCGGGGAGCTGTTTTTT. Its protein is CASRPLAGGTGELFF.

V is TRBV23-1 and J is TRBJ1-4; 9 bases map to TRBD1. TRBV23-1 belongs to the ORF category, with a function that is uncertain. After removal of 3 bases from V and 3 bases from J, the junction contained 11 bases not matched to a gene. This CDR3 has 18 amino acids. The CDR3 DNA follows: TGCGCCAGCAGTCATTTGGACAGGGGTATTTCGGCTAATGAAAAACTGTTTTTT. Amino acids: CASSHLDRGISANEKLFF.

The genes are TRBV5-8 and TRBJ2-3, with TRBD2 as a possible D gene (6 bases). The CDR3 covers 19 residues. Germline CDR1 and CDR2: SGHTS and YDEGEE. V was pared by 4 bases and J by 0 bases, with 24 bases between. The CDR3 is CASSPEGRGRYPSTDTQYF. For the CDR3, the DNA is TGTGCCAGCAGCCCGGAAGGCCGGGGGAGGTACCCTAGCACAGATACGCAGTATTTT.

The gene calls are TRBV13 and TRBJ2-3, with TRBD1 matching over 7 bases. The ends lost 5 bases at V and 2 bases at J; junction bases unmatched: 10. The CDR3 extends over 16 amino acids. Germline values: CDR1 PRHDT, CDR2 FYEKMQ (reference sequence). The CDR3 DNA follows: TGTGCCAGCAGCGCATTCCAGGGGGAAGTCACAGATACGCAGTATTTT. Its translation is CASSAFQGEVTDTQYF.

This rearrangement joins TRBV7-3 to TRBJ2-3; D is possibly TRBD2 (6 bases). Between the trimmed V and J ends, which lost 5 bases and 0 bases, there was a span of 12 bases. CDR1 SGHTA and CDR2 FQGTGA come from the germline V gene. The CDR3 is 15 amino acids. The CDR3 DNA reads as TGTGCCAGCAGCCCCTGGGACTCTAGCACAGATACGCAGTATTTT. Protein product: CASSPWDSSTDTQYF.

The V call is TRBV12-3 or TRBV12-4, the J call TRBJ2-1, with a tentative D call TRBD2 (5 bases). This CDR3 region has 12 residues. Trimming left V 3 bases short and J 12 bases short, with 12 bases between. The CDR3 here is CASSFEGMGQFF. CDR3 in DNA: TGTGCCAGCAGTTTTGAGGGCATGGGGCAGTTCTTC.

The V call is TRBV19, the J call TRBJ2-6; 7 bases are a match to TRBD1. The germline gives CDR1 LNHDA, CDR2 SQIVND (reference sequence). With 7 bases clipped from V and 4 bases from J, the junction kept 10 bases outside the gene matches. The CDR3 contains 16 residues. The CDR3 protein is CASTSGTASGANVLTF. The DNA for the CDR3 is TGTGCCAGTACCTCCGGGACAGCCTCCGGGGCCAACGTCCTGACTTTC.

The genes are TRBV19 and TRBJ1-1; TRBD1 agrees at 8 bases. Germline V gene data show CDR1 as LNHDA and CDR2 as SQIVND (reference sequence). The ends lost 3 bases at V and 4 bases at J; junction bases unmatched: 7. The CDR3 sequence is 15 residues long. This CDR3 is CASSMYTGGGTEAFF. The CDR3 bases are TGTGCCAGTAGTATGTATACAGGGGGAGGCACTGAAGCTTTCTTT.